This T cell receptor beta chain appears in the sequencing data of a study of T-cell reconstitution after alpha-beta-depleted transplantation in children. General study findings and limits: It was newly produced T cells that mostly accounted for T-cell counts and diversity one year after transplant. Reportedly, roughly two months post-transplant, alpha-beta T cells arose from several hundred expanded graft clones.

This clonotype was recorded a few times. The antigen remains unidentified. The CDR3 is made up of 15 amino acids. Losses at the gene ends were 5 bases for V and 6 bases for J; bases not matched to a gene: 7. Looked up from germline, CDR1 is MGHRA and CDR2 is YSYEKL. Unique molecular identifiers were incorporated when the TCRbeta library was constructed. TCRdb independently ran MiXCR on the PCR reads; one entry per CDR3 protein. Among 780,000 or so distinct CDR3 sequences listed, around 15% were seen once. The receptor's source is a male patient between 5 and 17 years old who had a stem cell transplant for acute lymphoblastic leukemia, so the T cells may come from the graft donor. Sequenced here: PBMCs, mostly from graft donor cells, sampled 360 days after TCRalphabeta/CD19-depleted stem cell transplant. The chain combines TRBV4-1 with TRBJ2-2; 9 bases are shared with TRBD1. The CDR3 nucleotides are TGCGCCAGCAGCAAGCCGGGACAGGGCTCCGGGGAGCTGTTTTTT. As protein: CASSKPGQGSGELFF.